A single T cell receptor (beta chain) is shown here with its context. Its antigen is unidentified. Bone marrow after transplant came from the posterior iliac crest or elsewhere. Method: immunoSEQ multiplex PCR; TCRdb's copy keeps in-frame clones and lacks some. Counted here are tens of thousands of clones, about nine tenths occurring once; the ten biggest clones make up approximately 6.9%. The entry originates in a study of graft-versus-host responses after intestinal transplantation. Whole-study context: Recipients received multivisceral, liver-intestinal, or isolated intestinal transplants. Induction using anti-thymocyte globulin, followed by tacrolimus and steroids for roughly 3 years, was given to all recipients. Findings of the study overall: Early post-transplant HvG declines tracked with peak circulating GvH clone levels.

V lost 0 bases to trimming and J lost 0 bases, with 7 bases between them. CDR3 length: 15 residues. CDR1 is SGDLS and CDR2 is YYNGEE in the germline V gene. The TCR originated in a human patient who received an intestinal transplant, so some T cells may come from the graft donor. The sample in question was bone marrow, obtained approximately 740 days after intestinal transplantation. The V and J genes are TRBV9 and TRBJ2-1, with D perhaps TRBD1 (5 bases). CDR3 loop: CASSVAGNSYNEQFF. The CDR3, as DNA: TGTGCCAGCAGCGTAGCAGGGAACTCCTACAATGAGCAGTTCTTC.